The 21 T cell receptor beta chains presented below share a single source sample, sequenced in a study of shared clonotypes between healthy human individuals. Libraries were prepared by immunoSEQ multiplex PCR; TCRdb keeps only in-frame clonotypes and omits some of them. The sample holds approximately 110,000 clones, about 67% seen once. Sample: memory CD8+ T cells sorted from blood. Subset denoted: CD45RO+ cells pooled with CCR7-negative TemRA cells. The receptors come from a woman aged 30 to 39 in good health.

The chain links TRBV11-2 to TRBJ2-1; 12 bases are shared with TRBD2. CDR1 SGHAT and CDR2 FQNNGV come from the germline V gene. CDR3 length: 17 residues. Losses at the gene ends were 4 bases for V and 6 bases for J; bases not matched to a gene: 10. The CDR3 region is CASSSKLTSGSVNEQFF. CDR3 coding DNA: TGTGCCAGCAGCTCAAAACTGACTAGCGGGAGCGTCAATGAGCAGTTCTTC.

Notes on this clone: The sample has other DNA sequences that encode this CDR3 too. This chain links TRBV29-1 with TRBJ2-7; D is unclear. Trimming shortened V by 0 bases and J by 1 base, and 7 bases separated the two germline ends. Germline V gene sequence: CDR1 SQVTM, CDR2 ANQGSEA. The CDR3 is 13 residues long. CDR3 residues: CSVEDPHSYEQYF. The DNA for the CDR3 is TGCAGCGTTGAAGATCCCCATTCCTACGAGCAGTACTTC.

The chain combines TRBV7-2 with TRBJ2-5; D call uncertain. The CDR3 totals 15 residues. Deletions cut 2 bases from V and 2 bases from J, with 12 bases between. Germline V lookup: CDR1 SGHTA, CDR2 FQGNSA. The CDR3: CASSLYTVGQETQYF. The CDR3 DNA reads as TGTGCCAGCAGCTTATATACAGTGGGTCAAGAGACCCAGTACTTC.

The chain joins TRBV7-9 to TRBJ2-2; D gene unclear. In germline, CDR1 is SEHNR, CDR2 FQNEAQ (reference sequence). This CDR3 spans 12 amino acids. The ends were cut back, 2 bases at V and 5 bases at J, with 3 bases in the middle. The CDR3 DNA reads TGTGCCAGCAGCTTATCTACCGGGGAGCTGTTTTTT. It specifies CASSLSTGELFF.

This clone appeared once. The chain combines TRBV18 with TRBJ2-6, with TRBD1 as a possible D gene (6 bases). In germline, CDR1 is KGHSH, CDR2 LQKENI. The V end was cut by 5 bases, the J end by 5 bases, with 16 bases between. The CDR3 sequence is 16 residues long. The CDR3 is CASSNGLDSRANVLTF. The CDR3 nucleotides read TGTGCCAGCTCAAATGGATTGGACAGTCGGGCCAACGTCCTGACTTTC.

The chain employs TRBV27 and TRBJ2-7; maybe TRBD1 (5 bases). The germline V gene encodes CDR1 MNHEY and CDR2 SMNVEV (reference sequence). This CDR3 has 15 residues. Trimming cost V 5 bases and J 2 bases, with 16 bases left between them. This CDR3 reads CASSQGVPRAYEQYF. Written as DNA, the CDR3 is TGTGCCAGCAGTCAAGGGGTTCCCAGGGCCTACGAGCAGTACTTC.

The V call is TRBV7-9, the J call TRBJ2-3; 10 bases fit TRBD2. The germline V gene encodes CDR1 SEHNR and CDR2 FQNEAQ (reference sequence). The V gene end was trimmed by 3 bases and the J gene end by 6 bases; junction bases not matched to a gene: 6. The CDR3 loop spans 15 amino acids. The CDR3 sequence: CASSFRTSGGDTQYF. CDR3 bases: TGTGCCAGCAGCTTCCGGACTAGCGGAGGGGATACGCAGTATTTT.

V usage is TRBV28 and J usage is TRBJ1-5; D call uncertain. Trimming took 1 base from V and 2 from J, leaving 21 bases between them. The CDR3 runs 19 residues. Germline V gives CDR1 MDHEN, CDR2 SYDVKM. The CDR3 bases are TGTGCCAGCAGTTTATCCACCCCCTTAGGTTTCGACGGCAATCAGCCCCAGCATTTT. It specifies CASSLSTPLGFDGNQPQHF.

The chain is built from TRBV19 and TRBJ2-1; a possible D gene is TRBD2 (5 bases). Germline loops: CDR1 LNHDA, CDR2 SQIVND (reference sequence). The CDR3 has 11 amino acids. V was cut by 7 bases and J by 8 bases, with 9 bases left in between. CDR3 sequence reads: CASTSDYEQFF. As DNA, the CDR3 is TGTGCCAGTACCTCGGACTATGAGCAGTTCTTC.

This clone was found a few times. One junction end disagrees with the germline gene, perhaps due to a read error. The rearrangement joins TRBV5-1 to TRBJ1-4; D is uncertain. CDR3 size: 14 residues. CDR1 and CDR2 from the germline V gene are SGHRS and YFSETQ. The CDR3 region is CASSLVFGMENLFF. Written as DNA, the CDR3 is TGCGCCAGCAGCTTGGTATTTGGGATGGAAAACCTGTTTTTT.

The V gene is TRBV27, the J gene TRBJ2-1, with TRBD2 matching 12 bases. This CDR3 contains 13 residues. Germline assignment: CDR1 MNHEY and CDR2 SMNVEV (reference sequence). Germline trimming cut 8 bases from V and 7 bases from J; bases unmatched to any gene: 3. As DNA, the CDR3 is TGTGCCAGCTCGCTAGCGGGAGGGAATGAGCAGTTCTTC. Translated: CASSLAGGNEQFF.

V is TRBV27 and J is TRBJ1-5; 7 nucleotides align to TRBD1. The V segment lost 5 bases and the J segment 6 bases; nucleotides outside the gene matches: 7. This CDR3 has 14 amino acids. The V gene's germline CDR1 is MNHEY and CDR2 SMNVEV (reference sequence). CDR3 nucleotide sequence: TGTGCCAGCAGTCCTGACAGGGTATTTCAGCCCCAGCATTTT. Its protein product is CASSPDRVFQPQHF.

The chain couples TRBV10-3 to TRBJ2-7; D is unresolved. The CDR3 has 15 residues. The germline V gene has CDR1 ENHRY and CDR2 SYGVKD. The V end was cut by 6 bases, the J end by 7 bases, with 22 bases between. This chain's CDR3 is CAISAYSDHKLEQYF. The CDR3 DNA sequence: TGTGCCATCAGCGCCTATTCCGACCATAAACTTGAGCAGTACTTC.

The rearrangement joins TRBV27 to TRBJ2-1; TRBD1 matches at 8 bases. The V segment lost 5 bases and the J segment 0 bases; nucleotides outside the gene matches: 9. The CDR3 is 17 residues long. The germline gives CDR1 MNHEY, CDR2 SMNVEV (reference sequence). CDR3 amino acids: CASSPRGPAVSYNEQFF. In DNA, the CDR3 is TGTGCCAGCAGTCCCAGGGGGCCAGCGGTCTCCTACAATGAGCAGTTCTTC.

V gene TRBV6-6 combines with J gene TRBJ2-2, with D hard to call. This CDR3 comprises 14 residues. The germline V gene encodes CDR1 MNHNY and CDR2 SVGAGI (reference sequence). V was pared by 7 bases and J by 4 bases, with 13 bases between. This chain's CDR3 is CASIGNARTGELFF. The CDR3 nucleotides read TGTGCCAGCATTGGGAATGCTCGCACCGGGGAGCTGTTTTTT.

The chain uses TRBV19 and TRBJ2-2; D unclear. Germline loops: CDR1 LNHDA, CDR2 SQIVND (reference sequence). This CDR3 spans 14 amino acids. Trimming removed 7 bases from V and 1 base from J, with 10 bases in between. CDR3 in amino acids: CASKIVQNTGELFF. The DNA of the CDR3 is TGTGCCAGTAAGATCGTGCAGAACACCGGGGAGCTGTTTTTT.

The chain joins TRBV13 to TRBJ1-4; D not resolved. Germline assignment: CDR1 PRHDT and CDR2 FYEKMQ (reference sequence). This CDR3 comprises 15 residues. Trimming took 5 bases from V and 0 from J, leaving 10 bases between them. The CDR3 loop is CASSERRATNEKLFF. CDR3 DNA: TGTGCCAGCAGCGAACGCAGAGCAACTAATGAAAAACTGTTTTTT.

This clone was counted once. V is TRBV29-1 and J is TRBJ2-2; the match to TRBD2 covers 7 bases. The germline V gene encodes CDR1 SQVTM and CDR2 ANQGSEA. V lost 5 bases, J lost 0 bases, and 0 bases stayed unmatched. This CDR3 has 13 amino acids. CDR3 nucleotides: TGCAGCGTTAGCGGGGCGAACACCGGGGAGCTGTTTTTT. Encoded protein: CSVSGANTGELFF.

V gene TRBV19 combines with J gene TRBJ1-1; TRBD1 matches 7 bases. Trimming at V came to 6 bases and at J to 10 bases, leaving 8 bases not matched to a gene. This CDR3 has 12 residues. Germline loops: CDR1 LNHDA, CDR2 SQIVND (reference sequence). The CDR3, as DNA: TGTGCCAGTAGCCCGGGACAGCCCGGAGCTTTCTTT. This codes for CASSPGQPGAFF. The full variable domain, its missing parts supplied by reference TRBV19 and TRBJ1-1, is DGGITQSPKYLFRKEGQNVTLSCEQNLNHDAMYWYRQDPGQGLRLIYYSQIVNDFQKGDIAEGYSVSREKKESFPLTVTSAQKNPTAFYLCASSPGQPGAFFGQGTRLTVV.

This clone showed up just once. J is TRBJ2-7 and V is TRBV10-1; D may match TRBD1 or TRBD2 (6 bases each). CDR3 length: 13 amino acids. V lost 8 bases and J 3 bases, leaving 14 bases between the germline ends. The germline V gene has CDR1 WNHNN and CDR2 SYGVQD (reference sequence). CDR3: CASARGPYYEQYF. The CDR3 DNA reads TGCGCCAGCGCCCGGGGGCCATACTACGAGCAGTACTTC.

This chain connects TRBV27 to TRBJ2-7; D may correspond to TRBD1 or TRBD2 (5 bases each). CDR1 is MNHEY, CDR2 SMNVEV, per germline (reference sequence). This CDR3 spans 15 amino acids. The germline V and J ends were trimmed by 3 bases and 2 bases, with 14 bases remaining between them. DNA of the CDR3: TGTGCCAGCAGTTTTCTCGGGGCGAGGGCCTACGAGCAGTACTTC. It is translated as CASSFLGARAYEQYF.